Listed here are 17 T cell receptor beta chains from one sample, sequenced in a study of metastatic and nonmetastatic thyroid tumors. Not a single patient had been given any form of treatment at any point before undergoing thyroid surgery. TCRdb reprocessed the PCR reads via MiXCR. Among under 35,000 clones, roughly 23% were seen once, and the ten largest hold less than 15%. The material sequenced was blood. The receptors derive from a female donor with papillary thyroid cancer or a benign thyroid nodule (not recorded which). Some clones in this sample may be carry-over from other donors' samples.

This clone was seen at least ten times. CDR3: CASSLRAASTDTQYF. CDR3 nucleotides: TGTGCCAGCAGTTTGCGGGCGGCAAGCACAGATACGCAGTATTTT. This chain connects TRBV27 to TRBJ2-3; tentative D call: TRBD2 (5 bases). CDR1 and CDR2 from the germline V gene are MNHEY and SMNVEV (reference sequence). The CDR3 length is 15 residues. Trimming shortened V by 3 bases and J by 0 bases, and 10 bases separated the two germline ends.

This clone appeared many times. The chain employs TRBV5-6 and TRBJ1-2; D might be TRBD1 (5 bases). CDR1 is SGHDT, CDR2 YYEEEE, per germline. V was shortened by 4 bases and J by 8 bases, with 15 bases between the two germline ends. The CDR3 contains 13 residues. CDR3 loop: CASSPSGTLGYTF. The CDR3 nucleotides are TGTGCCAGCAGCCCATCCGGGACGCTGGGCTACACCTTC.

As regards this clone: The junction differs from germline at one of its ends, possibly a read error. This sample includes further DNA sequences coding for the same CDR3. As DNA, the CDR3 is TGCGCCAGCAGTTTATCCAGATTTGCGGGCACTGAAGCTTTCTTT. Protein sequence: CASSLSRFAGTEAFF. V usage is TRBV27 and J usage is TRBJ1-1; the D is unclear. This CDR3 spans 15 amino acids. CDR1 is MNHEY, CDR2 SMNVEV, per germline (reference sequence).

This clone was seen many times. V usage is TRBV7-6 and J usage is TRBJ2-3; TRBD2 aligns across 8 bases. Germline V lookup: CDR1 SGHVS, CDR2 FNYEAQ. The CDR3 is 17 amino acids. Germline trimming cut 2 bases from V and 1 base from J; bases unmatched to any gene: 8. CDR3 sequence: CASSLNSVSGGTDTQYF. The CDR3 DNA is TGTGCCAGCAGCTTAAATTCCGTTAGCGGGGGCACAGATACGCAGTATTTT.

This clone came up a few times. This chain connects TRBV2 to TRBJ1-2; D gene ambiguous. V lost 3 bases to trimming and J lost 4 bases, with 12 bases between them. Germline V gene sequence: CDR1 SNHLY, CDR2 FYNNEI. There are 14 residues in the CDR3. CDR3 in DNA: TGTGCCAGCAGTGAGGTCCGTCTGGGCTATGGCTACACCTTC. Protein sequence: CASSEVRLGYGYTF.

This clone turned up a few times. Sequence at one end of the junction differs from germline and may be a read error. The chain links TRBV20-1 to TRBJ1-6; D unclear. The CDR3 runs 14 residues. Germline V gives CDR1 DFQATT, CDR2 SNEGSKA (reference sequence). The CDR3 coding sequence is TGCAGTGCTAGGCCGACTCGGGAAAGTTCACCCCTCGACTTT. It translates to CSARPTRESSPLDF.

By share, this clone ranks as medium-sized. V and J are TRBV7-2 and TRBJ2-7, with D unclear. Per the germline V gene, CDR1 is SGHTA and CDR2 is FQGNSA. CDR3 size: 13 residues. The V gene lost 5 bases and the J gene lost 3 bases, with 11 bases spanning the gap. As DNA, the CDR3 is TGTGCCAGCAGCCGCAATCAGTTCTACGAGCAGTACTTC. Its translation is CASSRNQFYEQYF.

This clone came up once. V is TRBV5-4 and J is TRBJ2-1, with 8 nucleotides matching TRBD2. Trimming at V came to 3 bases and at J to 9 bases, leaving 20 bases not matched to a gene. Germline values: CDR1 SGHNT, CDR2 YYREEE (reference sequence). The CDR3 length is 18 residues. Written as DNA, the CDR3 is TGTGCCAGCAGCTCGCCCCTTCGGGCGGGGGGCCCATATGGTGAGCAGTTCTTC. This codes for CASSSPLRAGGPYGEQFF.

Judged by abundance, this clone is medium-sized. J is TRBJ2-7 and V is TRBV12-3 or TRBV12-4; D assignment may be TRBD1 or TRBD2 (5 bases each). The V end lost 6 bases, the J end lost 7 bases, and 16 bases lay between the germline ends. This CDR3 is 13 amino acids long. The CDR3 is CASRRDLRGEQYF. The CDR3 nucleotides are TGTGCCAGCAGACGGGACCTTAGGGGTGAGCAGTACTTC.

This clone has at least ten counts. The chain is built from TRBV10-2 and TRBJ2-7; D not certain. Germline V gene lookup returns CDR1 WSHSY and CDR2 SAAADI. The CDR3 contains 13 residues. Between the trimmed V and J ends, which lost 5 bases and 10 bases, there was a span of 18 bases. DNA for the CDR3: TGCGCCAGCAGTCTCTTTATCGAGACACTCCAGTACTTC. Its protein is CASSLFIETLQYF.

The sample holds many counts of this clone. Possible read error: a much larger clone is one base away. The chain carries TRBV30 and TRBJ1-3; possibly TRBD1 for D (5 bases). Between the trimmed V and J ends, which lost 3 bases and 3 bases, there was a span of 18 bases. CDR1 GTSNPN and CDR2 SVGIG come from the germline V gene (reference sequence). The CDR3 has 16 residues. CDR3 sequence reads: CAWRGRGNKYGNTIYF. In DNA, the CDR3 is TGTGCCTGGAGGGGACGAGGTAACAAGTATGGAAACACCATATATTTT.

In its sample, this clone was seen many times. The chain couples TRBV7-9 to TRBJ1-5; the D is unclear. This CDR3 has 13 amino acids. V lost 1 base, J lost 9 bases, and 10 bases lay in between. CDR1 and CDR2 (germline): SEHNR, FQNEAQ (reference sequence). Written as DNA, the CDR3 is TGTGCCAGCAGCTTAGGTTTGGGTCGGCCCCAGCATTTT. Protein: CASSLGLGRPQHF.

CDR3 residues: CASREKVQGQGYTF. The CDR3 DNA follows: TGTGCCAGCAGGGAAAAGGTACAGGGTCAGGGCTACACCTTC. The chain combines TRBV25-1 with TRBJ1-2; a weak D match, TRBD1 (6 bases). V was clipped by 6 bases and J by 8 bases, with 19 bases between them. This CDR3 is 14 amino acids long. Germline V CDR1 and CDR2: MGHDK, SYGVNS.

This clone was found many times. The chain carries TRBV19 and TRBJ2-1; the match to TRBD2 covers 10 bases. V lost 3 bases, J lost 9 bases, and 8 bases stayed unmatched. This CDR3 comprises 15 residues. CDR1 LNHDA and CDR2 SQIVND come from the germline V gene (reference sequence). DNA for the CDR3: TGTGCCAGTAGTATGAGCCTAGCGGGAGTCAGTGAGCAGTTCTTC. This sequence encodes CASSMSLAGVSEQFF.

This clone was counted only a few times. The V and J genes are TRBV27 and TRBJ2-3, with D possibly being TRBD2 (5 bases). This CDR3 spans 15 amino acids. V was clipped by 3 bases and J by 0 bases, with 10 bases between them. Germline loops: CDR1 MNHEY, CDR2 SMNVEV (reference sequence). The CDR3: CASSLRAESTDTQYF. In nucleotides, the CDR3 is TGTGCCAGCAGTTTGAGGGCGGAAAGCACAGATACGCAGTATTTT.

In the case of this clone: A read error may explain this, as a much larger clone is one base away. The V and J genes are TRBV5-6 and TRBJ1-3, with D tentatively TRBD1 (5 bases). Trimming pared 5 bases from V and 0 bases from J, leaving 24 bases between. CDR1 and CDR2 from the germline V gene are SGHDT and YYEEEE. The CDR3 loop spans 19 amino acids. CDR3 sequence reads: CASSPIRDRGAVSGNTIYF. For the CDR3, the DNA is TGTGCCAGCAGTCCTATACGCGACCGAGGGGCAGTCTCTGGAAACACCATATATTTT.

The V gene is TRBV11-1, the J gene TRBJ2-1; 11 bases match TRBD2. CDR1 is SGHAT, CDR2 FQDESV, per germline (reference sequence). The CDR3 contains 16 residues. V trimming: 5 bases; J trimming: 5 bases; junction bases outside the gene matches: 8. The CDR3 DNA reads TGTGCCAGCAGCGGCACCGGGACTAGCGGAAACAATGAGCAGTTCTTC. It codes for CASSGTGTSGNNEQFF.